These 4 T cell receptor beta chains originate from one sample sequenced in a study of blood T cell repertoires in COVID-19 (dated by TCRdb to the early 2020s). The library was made by the immunoSEQ multiplex PCR assay. Here the immuneACCESS table is served through TCRdb, limited to in-frame sequences with V and J called. Missing clones are a known gap in these copies; in checked studies unresolved V genes cover under half, and the rest lacks a known reason. This sample is represented by around 110,000 clones; 70% to 90% of them were singletons. The ten largest clones add up to 2% to 2.5% of the sample. The sequencing input was peripheral blood. The receptors were sampled from a man younger than 40 with acute or convalescent COVID-19.

The chain joins TRBV27 to TRBJ2-1; D might be TRBD1 (6 bases). Germline V gene lookup returns CDR1 MNHEY and CDR2 SMNVEV (reference sequence). There are 16 residues in the CDR3. V lost 7 bases to trimming and J lost 7 bases, with 23 bases between them. This chain's CDR3 is CASTSKSPGVGNEQFF. In DNA, the CDR3 is TGTGCCAGCACCTCAAAAAGCCCAGGGGTGGGGAATGAGCAGTTCTTC.

V gene TRBV15 combines with J gene TRBJ2-7, with a weak D call TRBD1 (5 bases). The germline V gene encodes CDR1 LNHNV and CDR2 YYDKDF (reference sequence). V lost 0 bases and J 6 bases, leaving 18 bases between the germline ends. The CDR3 sequence is 16 residues long. CDR3 DNA sequence: TGTGCCACCAGCAGAGATCAGCAGGACACGGCCCTCGAGCAGTACTTC. It specifies CATSRDQQDTALEQYF.

The chain carries TRBV10-2 and TRBJ1-5; 8 nucleotides agree with TRBD1. V lost 7 bases, J lost 2 bases, and 7 bases stayed unmatched. Looked up from germline, CDR1 is WSHSY and CDR2 is SAAADI. This CDR3 region has 15 residues. CDR3 sequence: CASTQGGWGNQPQHF. For the CDR3, the DNA is TGCGCCAGCACACAGGGGGGCTGGGGCAATCAGCCCCAGCATTTT.

The V gene is TRBV4-2, the J gene TRBJ2-3; 10 bases are shared with TRBD2. The CDR3 extends over 18 amino acids. Germline CDR1 and CDR2: LGHNA and YNFKEQ. V was clipped by 0 bases and J by 3 bases; unmatched bases: 9. Written as DNA, the CDR3 is TGTGCCAGCAGCCAAGATCCCAGCGGGGGGGGTAGGACAGATACGCAGTATTTT. Its protein product is CASSQDPSGGGRTDTQYF.